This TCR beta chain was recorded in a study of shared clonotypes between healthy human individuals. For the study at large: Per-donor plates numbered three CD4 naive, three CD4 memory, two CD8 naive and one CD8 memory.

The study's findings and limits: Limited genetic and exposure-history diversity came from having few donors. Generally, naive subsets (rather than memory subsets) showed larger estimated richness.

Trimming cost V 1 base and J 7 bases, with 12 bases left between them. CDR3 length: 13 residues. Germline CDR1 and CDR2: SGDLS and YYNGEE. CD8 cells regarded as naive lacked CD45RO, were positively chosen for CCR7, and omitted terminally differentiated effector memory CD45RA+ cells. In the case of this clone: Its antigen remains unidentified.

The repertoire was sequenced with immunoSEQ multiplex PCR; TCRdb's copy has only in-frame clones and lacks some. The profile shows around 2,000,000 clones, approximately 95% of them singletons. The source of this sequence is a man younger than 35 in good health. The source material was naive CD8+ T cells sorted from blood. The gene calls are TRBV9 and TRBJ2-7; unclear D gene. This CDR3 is CASSVSSMDEQYF. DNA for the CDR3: TGTGCCAGCAGCGTATCAAGTATGGATGAGCAGTACTTC.